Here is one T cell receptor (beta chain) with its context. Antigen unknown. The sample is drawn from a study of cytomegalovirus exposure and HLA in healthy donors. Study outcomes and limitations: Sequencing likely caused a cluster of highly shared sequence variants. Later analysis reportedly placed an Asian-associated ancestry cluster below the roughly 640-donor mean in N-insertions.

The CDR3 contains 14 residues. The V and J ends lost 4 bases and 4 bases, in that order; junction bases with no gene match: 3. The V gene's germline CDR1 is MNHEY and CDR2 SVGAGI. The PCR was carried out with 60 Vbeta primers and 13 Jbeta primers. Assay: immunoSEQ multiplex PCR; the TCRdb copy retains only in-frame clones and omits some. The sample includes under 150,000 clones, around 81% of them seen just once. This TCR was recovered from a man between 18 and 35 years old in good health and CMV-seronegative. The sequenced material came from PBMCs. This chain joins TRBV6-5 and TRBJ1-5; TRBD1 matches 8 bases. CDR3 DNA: TGTGCCAGCAGTTCTAGGACAGGGAATCAGCCCCAGCATTTT. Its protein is CASSSRTGNQPQHF.